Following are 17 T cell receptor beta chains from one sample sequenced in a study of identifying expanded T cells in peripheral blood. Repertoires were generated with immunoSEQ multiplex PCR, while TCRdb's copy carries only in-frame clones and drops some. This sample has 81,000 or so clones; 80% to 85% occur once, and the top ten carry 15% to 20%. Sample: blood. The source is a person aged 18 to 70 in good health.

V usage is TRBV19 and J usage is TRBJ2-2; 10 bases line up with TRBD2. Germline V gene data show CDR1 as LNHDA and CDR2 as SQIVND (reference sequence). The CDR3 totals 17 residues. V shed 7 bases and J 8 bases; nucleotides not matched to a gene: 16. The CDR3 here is CASTYSWLAGVGGELFF. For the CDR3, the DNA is TGTGCCAGTACTTATAGCTGGCTAGCGGGAGTAGGTGGGGAGCTGTTTTTT.

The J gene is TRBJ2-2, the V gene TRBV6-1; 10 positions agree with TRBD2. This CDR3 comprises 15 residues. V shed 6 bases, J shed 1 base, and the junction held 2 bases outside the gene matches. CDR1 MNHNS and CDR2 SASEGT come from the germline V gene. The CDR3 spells CASRWTSGNTGELFF. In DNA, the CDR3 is TGTGCCAGCAGATGGACTAGCGGGAACACCGGGGAGCTGTTTTTT.

CDR3 loop: CASSAGTDYEQYF. In nucleotides, the CDR3 is TGTGCCAGCAGCGCCGGTACAGACTACGAGCAGTACTTC. The gene calls are TRBV11-2 and TRBJ2-7; D not resolved. Trimming pared 5 bases from V and 3 bases from J, leaving 11 bases between. The CDR3 loop spans 13 amino acids. In germline, CDR1 is SGHAT, CDR2 FQNNGV.

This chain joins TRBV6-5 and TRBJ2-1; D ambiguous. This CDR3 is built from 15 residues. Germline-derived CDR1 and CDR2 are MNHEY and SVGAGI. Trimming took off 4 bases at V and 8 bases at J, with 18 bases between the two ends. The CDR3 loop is CASSSPGLRSHEQFF. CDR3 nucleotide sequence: TGTGCCAGCAGTTCTCCGGGCCTCAGGTCCCATGAGCAGTTCTTC.

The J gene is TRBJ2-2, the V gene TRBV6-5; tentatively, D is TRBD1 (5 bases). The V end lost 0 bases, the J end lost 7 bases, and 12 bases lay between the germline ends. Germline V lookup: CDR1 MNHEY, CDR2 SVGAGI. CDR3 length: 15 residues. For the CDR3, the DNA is TGTGCCAGCAGTTACTCAAAGGGGTCGGGCGGGGAGCTGTTTTTT. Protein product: CASSYSKGSGGELFF.

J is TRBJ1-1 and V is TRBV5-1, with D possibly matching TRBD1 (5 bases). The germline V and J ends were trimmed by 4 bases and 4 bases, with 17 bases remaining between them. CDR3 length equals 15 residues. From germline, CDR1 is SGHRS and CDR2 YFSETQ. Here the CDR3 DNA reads TGCGCCAGCAGCCCCTTGGGCGATACAGGCACTGAAGCTTTCTTT. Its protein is CASSPLGDTGTEAFF.

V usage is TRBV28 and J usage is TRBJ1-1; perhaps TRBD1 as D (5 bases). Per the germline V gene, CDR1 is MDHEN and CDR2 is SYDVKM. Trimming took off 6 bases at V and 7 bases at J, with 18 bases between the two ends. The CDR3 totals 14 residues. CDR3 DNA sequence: TGTGCCAGCAGAGAGGGGCCAGTTGAGGATGAAGCTTTCTTT. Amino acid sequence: CASREGPVEDEAFF.

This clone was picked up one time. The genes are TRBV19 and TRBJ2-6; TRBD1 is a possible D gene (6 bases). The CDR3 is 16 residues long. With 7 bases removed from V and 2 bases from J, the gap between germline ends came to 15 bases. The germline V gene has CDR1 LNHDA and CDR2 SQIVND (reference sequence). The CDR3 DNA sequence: TGTGCCAGTAATAACCCAGGGGAAACTGGGGCCAACGTCCTGACTTTC. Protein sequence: CASNNPGETGANVLTF.

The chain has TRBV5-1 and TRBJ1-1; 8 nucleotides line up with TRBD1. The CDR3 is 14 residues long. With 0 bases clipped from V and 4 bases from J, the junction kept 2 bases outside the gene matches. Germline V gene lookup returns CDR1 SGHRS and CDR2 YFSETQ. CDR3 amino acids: CASSLAGQATEAFF. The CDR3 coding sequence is TGCGCCAGCAGCTTGGCGGGACAGGCCACTGAAGCTTTCTTT.

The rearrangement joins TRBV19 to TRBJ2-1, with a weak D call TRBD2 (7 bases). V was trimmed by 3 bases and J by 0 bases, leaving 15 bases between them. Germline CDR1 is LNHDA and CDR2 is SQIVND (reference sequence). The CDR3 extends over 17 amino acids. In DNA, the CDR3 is TGTGCCAGTAGTATTGGAGGGGGGGACCTCTCCTACAATGAGCAGTTCTTC. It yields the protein CASSIGGGDLSYNEQFF.

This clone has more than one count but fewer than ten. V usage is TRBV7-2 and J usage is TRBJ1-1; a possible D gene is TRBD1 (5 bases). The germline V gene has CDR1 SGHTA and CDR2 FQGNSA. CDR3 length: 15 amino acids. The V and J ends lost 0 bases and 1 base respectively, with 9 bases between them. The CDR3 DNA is TGTGCCAGCAGCTTAGCCGCGGGGGAGAACACTGAAGCTTTCTTT. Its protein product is CASSLAAGENTEAFF.

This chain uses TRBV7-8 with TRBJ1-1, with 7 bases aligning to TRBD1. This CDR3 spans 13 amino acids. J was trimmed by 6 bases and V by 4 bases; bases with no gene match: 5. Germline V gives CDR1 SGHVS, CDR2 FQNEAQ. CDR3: CASSSTGRSEAFF. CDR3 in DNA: TGTGCCAGCAGCTCGACAGGGAGGTCTGAAGCTTTCTTT.

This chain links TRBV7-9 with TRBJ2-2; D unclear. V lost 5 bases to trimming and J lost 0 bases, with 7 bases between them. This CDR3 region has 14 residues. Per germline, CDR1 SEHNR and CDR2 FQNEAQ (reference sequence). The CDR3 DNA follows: TGTGCCAGCAGCCCTGAATCGAACACCGGGGAGCTGTTTTTT. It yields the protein CASSPESNTGELFF. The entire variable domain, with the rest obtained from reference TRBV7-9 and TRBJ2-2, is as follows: DTGVSQNPRHKITKRGQNVTFRCDPISEHNRLYWYRQTLGQGPEFLTYFQNEAQLEKSRLLSDRFSAERPKGSFSTLEIQRTEQGDSAMYLCASSPESNTGELFFGEGSRLTVL.

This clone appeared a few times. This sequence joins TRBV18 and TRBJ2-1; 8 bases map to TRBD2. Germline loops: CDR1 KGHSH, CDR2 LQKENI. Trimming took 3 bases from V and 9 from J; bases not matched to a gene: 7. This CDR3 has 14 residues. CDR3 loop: CASSPGAGVGEQFF. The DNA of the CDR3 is TGTGCCAGCTCACCCGGAGCGGGAGTGGGTGAGCAGTTCTTC.

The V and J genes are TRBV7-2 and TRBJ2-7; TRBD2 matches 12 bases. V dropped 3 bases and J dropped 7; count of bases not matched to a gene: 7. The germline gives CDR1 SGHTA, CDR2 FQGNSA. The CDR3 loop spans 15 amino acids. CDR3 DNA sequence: TGTGCCAGCAGCTTCGGGACTAGCGGGTGGCGGGAGCAGTACTTC. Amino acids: CASSFGTSGWREQYF.

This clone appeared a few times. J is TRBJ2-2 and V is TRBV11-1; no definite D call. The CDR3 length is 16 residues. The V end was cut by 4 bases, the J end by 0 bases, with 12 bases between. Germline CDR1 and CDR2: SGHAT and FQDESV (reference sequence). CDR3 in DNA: TGTGCCAGCAGCTCCCCCTACATAACGAACACCGGGGAGCTGTTTTTT. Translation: CASSSPYITNTGELFF.

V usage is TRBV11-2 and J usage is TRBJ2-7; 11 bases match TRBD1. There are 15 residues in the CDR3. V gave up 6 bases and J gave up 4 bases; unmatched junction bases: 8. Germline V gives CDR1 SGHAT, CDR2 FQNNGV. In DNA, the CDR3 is TGTGCCAGCAGAACCGCCGGGACAGGGGGTTACGAGCAGTACTTC. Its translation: CASRTAGTGGYEQYF.